This T cell receptor beta chain was retrieved from a study of vaccination and CD4 T cells after COVID-19. The study, taken as a whole, reports: Spike mono-reactivity was the property of 304 of 307 vaccine-specific clones in convalescent patients.

The sample's treatment: roughly nine-day PBMC culture with coronavirus spike peptide pools or control peptides (ViraFEST assay). A remark on this clonotype: Its antigen remains unknown.

Sequencing of the DNA from cultured CD4+ T cells was carried out with the Oncomine TCR Beta short-read assay. TCRdb called the PCR reads again in MiXCR, with one record for every CDR3 protein. This sample has about 5,200 distinct CDR3 sequences, with over 35% found just once. Germline V CDR1 and CDR2: DFQATT, SNEGSKA (reference sequence). The V end was cut by 3 bases, the J end by 6 bases, with 13 bases between. This CDR3 contains 13 residues. The rearrangement links TRBV20-1 to TRBJ2-3; D call uncertain. The clonotype comes from a human donor who had recovered from COVID-19. Input material: CD4+ T cells from blood, cultured in vitro. The CDR3 DNA is TGCAGTGCTAGGGTCCCGTCTATGGATACGCAGTATTTT. Translated: CSARVPSMDTQYF.